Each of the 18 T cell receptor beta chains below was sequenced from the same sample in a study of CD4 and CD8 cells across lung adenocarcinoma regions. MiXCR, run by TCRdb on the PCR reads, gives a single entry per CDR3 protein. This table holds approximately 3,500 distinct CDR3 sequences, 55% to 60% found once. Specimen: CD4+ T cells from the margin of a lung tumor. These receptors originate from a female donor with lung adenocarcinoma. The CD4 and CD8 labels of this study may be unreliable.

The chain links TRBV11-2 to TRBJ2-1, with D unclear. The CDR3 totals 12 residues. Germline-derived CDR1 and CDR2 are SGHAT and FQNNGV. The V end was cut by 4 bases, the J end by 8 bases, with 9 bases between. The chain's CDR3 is CASSSSFHEQFF. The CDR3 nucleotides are TGTGCCAGCAGCTCCTCATTCCATGAGCAGTTCTTC. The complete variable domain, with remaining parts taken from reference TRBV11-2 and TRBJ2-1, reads EAGVAQSPRYKIIEKRQSVAFWCNPISGHATLYWYQQILGQGPKLLIQFQNNGVVDDSQLPKDRFSAERLKGVDSTLKIQPAKLEDSAVYLCASSSSFHEQFFGPGTRLTVL.

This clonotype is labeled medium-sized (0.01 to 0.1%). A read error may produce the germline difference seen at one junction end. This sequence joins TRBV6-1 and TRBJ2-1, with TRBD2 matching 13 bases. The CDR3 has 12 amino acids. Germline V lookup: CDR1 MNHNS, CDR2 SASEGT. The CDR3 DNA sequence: TGTGCCAGCAGAATACTAGCGGGAGGGATAATCTTC. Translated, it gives CASRILAGGIIF.

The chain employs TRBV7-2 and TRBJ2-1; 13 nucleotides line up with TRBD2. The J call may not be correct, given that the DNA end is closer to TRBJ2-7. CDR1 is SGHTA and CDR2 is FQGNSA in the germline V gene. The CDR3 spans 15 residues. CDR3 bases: TGTGCCAGCAGCTCGACTAGCGGGAGGAACTACGAGCAGTACTTC. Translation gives CASSSTSGRNYEQYF.

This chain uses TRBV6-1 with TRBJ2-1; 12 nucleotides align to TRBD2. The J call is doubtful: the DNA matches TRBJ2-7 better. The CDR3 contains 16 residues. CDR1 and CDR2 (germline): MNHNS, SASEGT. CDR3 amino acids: CASSRGLAGSSYEQYF. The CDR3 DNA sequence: TGTGCCAGCAGCCGAGGACTAGCGGGGAGCTCCTACGAGCAGTACTTC.

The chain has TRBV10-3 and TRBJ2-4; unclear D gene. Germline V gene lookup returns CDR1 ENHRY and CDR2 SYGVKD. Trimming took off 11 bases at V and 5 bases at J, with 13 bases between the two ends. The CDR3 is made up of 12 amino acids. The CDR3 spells CASTAAENIQYF. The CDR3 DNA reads TGTGCCTCGACGGCCGCTGAAAACATTCAGTACTTC.

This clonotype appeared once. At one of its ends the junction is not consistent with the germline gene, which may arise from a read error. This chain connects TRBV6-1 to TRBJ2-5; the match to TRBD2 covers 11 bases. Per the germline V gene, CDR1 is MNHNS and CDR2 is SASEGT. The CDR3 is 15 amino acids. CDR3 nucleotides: TGTGCCAGCAAGCGACTAGCGGGATACCAAGACGCCCAGACTTTC. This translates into CASKRLAGYQDAQTF.

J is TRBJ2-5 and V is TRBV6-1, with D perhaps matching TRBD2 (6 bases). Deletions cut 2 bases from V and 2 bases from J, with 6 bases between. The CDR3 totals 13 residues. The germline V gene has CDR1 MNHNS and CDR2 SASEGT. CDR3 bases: TGTGCCAGCAGTGAACGGGAGCAAGAGACCCAGTACTTC. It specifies CASSEREQETQYF.

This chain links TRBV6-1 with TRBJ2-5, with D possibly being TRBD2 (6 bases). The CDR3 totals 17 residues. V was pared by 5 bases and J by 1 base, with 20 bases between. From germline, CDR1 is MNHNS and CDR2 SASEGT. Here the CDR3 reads CASSLDGGALSQETQYF. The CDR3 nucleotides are TGTGCCAGCAGTCTGGATGGAGGGGCCCTCTCCCAAGAGACCCAGTACTTC.

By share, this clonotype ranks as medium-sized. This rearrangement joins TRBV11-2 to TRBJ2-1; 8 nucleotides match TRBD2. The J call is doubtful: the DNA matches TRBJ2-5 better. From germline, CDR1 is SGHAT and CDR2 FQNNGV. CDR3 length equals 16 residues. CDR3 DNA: TGTGCCAGCAGCTTCGGGGGGGGCCTCCAGATTGAGACCCAGTACTTC. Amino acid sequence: CASSFGGGLQIETQYF.

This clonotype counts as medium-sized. For the CDR3, the DNA is TGCGCCAGCAGTGAGTCGGCGGGCTCAGAGCAGTACTTC. Protein sequence: CASSESAGSEQYF. The J gene is TRBJ2-5, the V gene TRBV10-1, with a possible D match to TRBD2 (5 bases). V was pared by 0 bases and J by 11 bases, with 13 bases between. From germline, CDR1 is WNHNN and CDR2 SYGVQD (reference sequence). The CDR3 runs 13 residues.

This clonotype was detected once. In nucleotides, the CDR3 is TGCGCCAGCAGCCAAGATAGGACCCTCACCTTATACGAGCAGTACTTC. This codes for CASSQDRTLTLYEQYF. The J gene is TRBJ2-7, the V gene TRBV4-1; no firm D call. The length of the CDR3 is 16 residues. Trimming cost V 0 bases and J 4 bases, with 16 bases left between them. CDR1 is MGHRA and CDR2 is YSYEKL in the germline V gene.

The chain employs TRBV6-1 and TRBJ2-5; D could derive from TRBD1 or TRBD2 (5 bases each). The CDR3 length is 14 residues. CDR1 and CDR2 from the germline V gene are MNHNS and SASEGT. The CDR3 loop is CAGLRGSDQETQYF. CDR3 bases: TGTGCGGGCTTGAGGGGCAGTGACCAAGAGACCCAGTACTTC.

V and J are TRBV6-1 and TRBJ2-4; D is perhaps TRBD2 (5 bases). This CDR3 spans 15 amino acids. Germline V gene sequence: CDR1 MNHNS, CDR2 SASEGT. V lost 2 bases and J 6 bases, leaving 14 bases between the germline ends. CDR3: CASSEMARGRNIQYF. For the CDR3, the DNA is TGTGCCAGCAGTGAAATGGCTAGAGGGAGAAACATTCAGTACTTC.

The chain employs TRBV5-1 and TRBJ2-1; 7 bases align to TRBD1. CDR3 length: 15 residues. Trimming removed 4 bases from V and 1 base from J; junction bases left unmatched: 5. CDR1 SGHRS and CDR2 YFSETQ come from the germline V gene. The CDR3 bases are TGCGCCAGCAGCCCCCTGACAGGGTCCTACAATGAGCAGTTCTTC. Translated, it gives CASSPLTGSYNEQFF.

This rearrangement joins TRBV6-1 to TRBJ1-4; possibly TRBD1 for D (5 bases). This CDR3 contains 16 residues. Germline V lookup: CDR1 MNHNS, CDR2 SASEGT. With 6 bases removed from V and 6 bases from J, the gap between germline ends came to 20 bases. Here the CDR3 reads CASSSPRQGRDEKLFF. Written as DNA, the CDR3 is TGTGCCAGCAGCTCCCCGCGGCAGGGCAGGGATGAAAAACTGTTTTTT.

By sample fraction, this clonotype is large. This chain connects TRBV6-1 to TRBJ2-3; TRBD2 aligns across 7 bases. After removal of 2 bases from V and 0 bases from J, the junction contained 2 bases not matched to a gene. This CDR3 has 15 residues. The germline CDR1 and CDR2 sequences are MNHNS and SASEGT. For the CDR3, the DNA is TGTGCCAGCAGTGAATTTAGCGGGAGCACAGATACGCAGTATTTT. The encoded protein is CASSEFSGSTDTQYF.

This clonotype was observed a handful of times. The DNA of the CDR3 is TGCGCCAGCAGCCGGACTAGCGCGGCAGATACGCAGTATTTT. It is translated as CASSRTSAADTQYF. This rearrangement joins TRBV10-2 to TRBJ2-3, with 9 positions matching TRBD2. The CDR3 contains 14 residues. Germline V lookup: CDR1 WSHSY, CDR2 SAAADI. After removal of 6 bases from V and 4 bases from J, the junction contained 5 bases not matched to a gene.

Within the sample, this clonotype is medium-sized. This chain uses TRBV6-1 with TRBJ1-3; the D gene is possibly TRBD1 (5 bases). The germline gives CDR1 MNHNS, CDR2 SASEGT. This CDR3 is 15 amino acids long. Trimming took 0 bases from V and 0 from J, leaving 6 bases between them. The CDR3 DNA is TGTGCCAGCAGTGAAGCCACAGGCTCTGGAAACACCATATATTTT. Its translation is CASSEATGSGNTIYF.